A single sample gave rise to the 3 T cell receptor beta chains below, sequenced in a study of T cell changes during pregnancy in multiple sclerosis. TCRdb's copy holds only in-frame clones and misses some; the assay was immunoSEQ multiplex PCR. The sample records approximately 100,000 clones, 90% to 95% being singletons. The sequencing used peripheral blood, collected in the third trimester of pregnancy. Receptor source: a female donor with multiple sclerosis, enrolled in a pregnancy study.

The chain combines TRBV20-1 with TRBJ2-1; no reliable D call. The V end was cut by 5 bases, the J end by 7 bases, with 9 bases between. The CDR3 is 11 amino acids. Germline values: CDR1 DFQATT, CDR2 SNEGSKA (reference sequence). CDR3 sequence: CSAPPMNEQFF. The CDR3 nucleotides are TGCAGTGCTCCCCCCATGAATGAGCAGTTCTTC.

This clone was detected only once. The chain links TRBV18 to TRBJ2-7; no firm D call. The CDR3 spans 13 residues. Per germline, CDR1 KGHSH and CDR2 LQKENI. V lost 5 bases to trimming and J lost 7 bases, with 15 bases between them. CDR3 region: CASSGLETKEQYF. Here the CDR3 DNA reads TGTGCCAGCTCAGGCCTGGAAACTAAGGAGCAGTACTTC.

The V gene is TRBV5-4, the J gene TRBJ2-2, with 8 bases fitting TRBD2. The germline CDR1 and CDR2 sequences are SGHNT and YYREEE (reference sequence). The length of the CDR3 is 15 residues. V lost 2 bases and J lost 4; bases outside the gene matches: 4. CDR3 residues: CASSLAGVGTGELFF. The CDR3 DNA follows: TGTGCCAGCAGCTTAGCGGGAGTGGGCACCGGGGAGCTGTTTTTT.